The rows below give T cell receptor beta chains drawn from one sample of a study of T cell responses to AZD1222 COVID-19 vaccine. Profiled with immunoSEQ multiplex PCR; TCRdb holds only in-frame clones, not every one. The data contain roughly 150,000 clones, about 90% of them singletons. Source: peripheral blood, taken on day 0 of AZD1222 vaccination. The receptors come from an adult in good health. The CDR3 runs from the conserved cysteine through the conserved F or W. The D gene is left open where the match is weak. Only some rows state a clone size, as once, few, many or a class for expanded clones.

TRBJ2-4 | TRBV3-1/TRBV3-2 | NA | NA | TGTGCCAGCAGACAACGGCAGGGGTCAAACATTCAGTACTTC | CASRQRQGSNIQYF
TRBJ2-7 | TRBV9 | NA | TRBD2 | TGTGCCAGCAGCACCCATAGCGGGGTCTCCTACGAGCAGTACTTC | CASSTHSGVSYEQYF
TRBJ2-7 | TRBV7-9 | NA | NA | TGTGCCAGCAGCTCGTATAGGGGATCCTACGAGCAGTACTTC | CASSSYRGSYEQYF
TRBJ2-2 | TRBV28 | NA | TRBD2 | TGTGCCAGCAGTTTGGGACTAGCGGGTAGTTGGGAGCTGTTTTTT | CASSLGLAGSWELFF
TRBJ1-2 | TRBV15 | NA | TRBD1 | TGTGCCACCAGCAGAGGGACAGGGGGGAGTAACTATGGCTACACCTTC | CATSRGTGGSNYGYTF
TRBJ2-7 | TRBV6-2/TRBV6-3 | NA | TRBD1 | TGTGCCAGCAGTAATCCGGGACAGCGCTACGAGCAGTACTTC | CASSNPGQRYEQYF
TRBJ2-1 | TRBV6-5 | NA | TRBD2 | TGTGCCAGCAGTCCGGGACTAGCTTCCAATGAGCAGTTCTTC | CASSPGLASNEQFF
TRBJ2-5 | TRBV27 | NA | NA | TGTGCCAGCCCTACTCGGCCTCAAGAGACCCAGTACTTC | CASPTRPQETQYF
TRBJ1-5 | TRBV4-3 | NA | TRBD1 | TGCGCCAGCAGCCTTATACAGGGGGGTCAGCCCCAGCATTTT | CASSLIQGGQPQHF
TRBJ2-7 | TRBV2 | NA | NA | TGTGCCAGCAGTGAAGGATTGGTCGGACAGTACGAGCAGTACTTC | CASSEGLVGQYEQYF
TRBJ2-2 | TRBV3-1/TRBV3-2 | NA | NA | TGTGCCAGCAGCCAAGCTTCTATCTCGAATCCCGGGGAGCTGTTTTTT | CASSQASISNPGELFF
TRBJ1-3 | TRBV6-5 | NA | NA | TGTGCCAGCAGTTACACCGGGGGTAGCTCTGGAAACACCATATATTTT | CASSYTGGSSGNTIYF
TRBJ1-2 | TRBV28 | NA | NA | TGTGCCAGCAGTCGTAACTATGGCTACACCTTC | CASSRNYGYTF
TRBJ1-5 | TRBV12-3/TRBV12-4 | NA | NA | TGTGCCAGCGCCCCTGGTAGCAATCAGCCCCAGCATTTT | CASAPGSNQPQHF
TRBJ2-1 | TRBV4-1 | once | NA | TGCGCCAGCAGCTTTCCCGGAGGCTCCTACAATGAGCAGTTCTTC | CASSFPGGSYNEQFF
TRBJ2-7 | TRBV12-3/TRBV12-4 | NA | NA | TGTGCCAGCAGTTTGGACCTTCCCTACGAGCAGTACTTC | CASSLDLPYEQYF
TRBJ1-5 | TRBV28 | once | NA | TGTGCCAGCAGTTTACTCGCTGGGGATCAGCCCCAGCATTTT | CASSLLAGDQPQHF
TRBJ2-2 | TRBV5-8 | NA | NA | TGTGCCAGCAGCTTGTCACGGGCCGGGGAGCTGTTTTTT | CASSLSRAGELFF
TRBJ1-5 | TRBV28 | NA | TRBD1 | TGTGCCAGCAACCTGGGGACGGACAGGGCAGATCAGCCCCAGCATTTT | CASNLGTDRADQPQHF